Listed below are T cell receptor beta chains from one sample, sequenced in a study of blood T cell repertoires in COVID-19. Sequenced by immunoSEQ multiplex PCR; TCRdb stores in-frame clones only, minus some. The data contain 100,000 to 120,000 clones, about 90% of them singletons. Sequenced: peripheral blood. These receptors all stem from a human donor in a cohort sampled during active COVID-19. The CDR3 runs from the conserved cysteine through the conserved F or W. Fields, in order: CDR3 DNA, CDR3 protein, clone size, V gene, J gene, D gene. D genes are given only for firm matches. Some rows mark clone size as missing; the rest say once, few, many or name a class of expanded clone.

CDR3nt: TGTGCCAGCAGTTGGAGCGGGAGGGAGACCCAGTACTTC
CDR3aa: CASSWSGRETQYF
abundance: NA
v_gene: TRBV12-3/TRBV12-4
j_gene: TRBJ2-5
d_gene: TRBD2

CDR3nt: TGTGCCAGTAGTAGGACAGGGGGCAATGAAGCTTTCTTT
CDR3aa: CASSRTGGNEAFF
abundance: NA
v_gene: TRBV19
j_gene: TRBJ1-1
d_gene: TRBD1

CDR3nt: TGTGCCAGTAGTTCCCGGGGGGGCACAGATACGCAGTATTTT
CDR3aa: CASSSRGGTDTQYF
abundance: once
v_gene: TRBV19
j_gene: TRBJ2-3
d_gene: TRBD2

CDR3nt: TGTGCCAGCAGCTTATCAGGGAATAATTCACCCCTCCACTTT
CDR3aa: CASSLSGNNSPLHF
abundance: NA
v_gene: TRBV7-9
j_gene: TRBJ1-6
d_gene: NA

CDR3nt: TGTGCCAGCAGTTGGGCAGGGAGGGACACTGAAGCTTTCTTT
CDR3aa: CASSWAGRDTEAFF
abundance: NA
v_gene: TRBV6-6
j_gene: TRBJ1-1
d_gene: NA

CDR3nt: TGTGCCAGCAGGTGGGGGGGACTGCTCACCGGGGAGCTGTTTTTT
CDR3aa: CASRWGGLLTGELFF
abundance: NA
v_gene: TRBV28
j_gene: TRBJ2-2
d_gene: TRBD2

CDR3nt: TGTGCCAGCAGCTTGCCTAGCGGGGGCACAGATACGCAGTATTTT
CDR3aa: CASSLPSGGTDTQYF
abundance: NA
v_gene: TRBV5-5
j_gene: TRBJ2-3
d_gene: TRBD2

CDR3nt: TGTGCCAGTACTCCAGGTTGGGGCAATCAGCCCCAGCATTTT
CDR3aa: CASTPGWGNQPQHF
abundance: NA
v_gene: TRBV19
j_gene: TRBJ1-5
d_gene: NA

CDR3nt: TGTGCCAGTAGTATAATCTTGTCTGGCGGGACTAGCGGCGCAGATACGCAGTATTTT
CDR3aa: CASSIILSGGTSGADTQYF
abundance: NA
v_gene: TRBV19
j_gene: TRBJ2-3
d_gene: TRBD2

CDR3nt: TGTGCCAGCAGTAGGACAGGGGCGGGGGCCAACGTCCTGACTTTC
CDR3aa: CASSRTGAGANVLTF
abundance: NA
v_gene: TRBV7-9
j_gene: TRBJ2-6
d_gene: TRBD1

CDR3nt: TGTGCCAGCAGCTTAAGGGAGTTTGGTTCACCCCTCCACTTT
CDR3aa: CASSLREFGSPLHF
abundance: NA
v_gene: TRBV7-3
j_gene: TRBJ1-6
d_gene: NA